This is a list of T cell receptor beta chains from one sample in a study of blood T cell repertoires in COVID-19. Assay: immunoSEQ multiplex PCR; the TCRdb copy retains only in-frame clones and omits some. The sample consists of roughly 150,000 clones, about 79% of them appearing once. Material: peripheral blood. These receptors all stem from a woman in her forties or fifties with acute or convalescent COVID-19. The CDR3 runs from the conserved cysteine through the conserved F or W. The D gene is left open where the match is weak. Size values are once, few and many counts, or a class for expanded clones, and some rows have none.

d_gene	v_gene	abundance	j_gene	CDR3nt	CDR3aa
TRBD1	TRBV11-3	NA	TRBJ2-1	TGTGCCAGCAGCTCGTCCGGGACAGGGGGCAATGAGCAGTTCTTC	CASSSSGTGGNEQFF
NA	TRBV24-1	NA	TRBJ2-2	TGTGCCACCCACGCACGGGCGGGCGGGGAGCTGTTTTTT	CATHARAGGELFF
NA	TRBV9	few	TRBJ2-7	TGTGCCAGCAGCGAACCGGGACACGGATCCTACGAGCAGTACTTC	CASSEPGHGSYEQYF
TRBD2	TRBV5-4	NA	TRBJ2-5	TGTGCCAGCAGCTTGGGAGCGGGGGCTTCCCAAGAGACCCAGTACTTC	CASSLGAGASQETQYF
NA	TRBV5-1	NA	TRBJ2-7	TGCGCCAGCAGATCAAGAGCCCTCGACTACGAGCAGTACTTC	CASRSRALDYEQYF
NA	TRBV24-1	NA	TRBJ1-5	TGTGCCACCAGTGATCCGACAGGCGGTAGCAATCAGCCCCAGCATTTT	CATSDPTGGSNQPQHF
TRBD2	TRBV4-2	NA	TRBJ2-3	TGTGCCAGCAGCCTCGCTAGCGGCCGCACAGATACGCAGTATTTT	CASSLASGRTDTQYF
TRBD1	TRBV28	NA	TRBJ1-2	TGTGCCAGCAGTCGCTACAGGGGTAACTATGGCTACACCTTC	CASSRYRGNYGYTF
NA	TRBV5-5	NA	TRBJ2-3	TGTGCCAGCAGCTTAACAGGTCCAGATACGCAGTATTTT	CASSLTGPDTQYF
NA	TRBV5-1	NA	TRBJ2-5	TGCGCCAGCAGCTCCAGGGCCCAAGAGACCCAGTACTTC	CASSSRAQETQYF
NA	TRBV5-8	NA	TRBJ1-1	TGTGCCAGCAGCTCGAGTATGAACACTGAAGCTTTCTTT	CASSSSMNTEAFF
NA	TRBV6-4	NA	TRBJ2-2	TGTGCCAGCAGTCGTTCGAACACCGGGGAGCTGTTTTTT	CASSRSNTGELFF
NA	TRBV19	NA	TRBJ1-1	TGTGCCAGTAAACTACAGGGTGGCGGCACTGAAGCTTTCTTT	CASKLQGGGTEAFF
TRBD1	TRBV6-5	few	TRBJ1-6	TGTGCCAGCAGTTTTGGACAGGCTCATTTTTCACCCCTCCACTTT	CASSFGQAHFSPLHF
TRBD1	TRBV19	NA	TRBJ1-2	TGTGCCAGTACCCGAGGGGACAGCTATGGCTACACCTTC	CASTRGDSYGYTF
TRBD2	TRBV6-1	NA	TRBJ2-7	TGTGCCAGCAGTGACTTACTTAGCGGGAGAGCAAGACACGAGCAGTACTTC	CASSDLLSGRARHEQYF
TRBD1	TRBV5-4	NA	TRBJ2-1	TGTGCCAGCAGCCATTCCGGGACAGGGTACAATGAGCAGTTCTTC	CASSHSGTGYNEQFF
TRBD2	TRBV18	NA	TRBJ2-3	TGTGCCAGCTCATCCGGGACTAGCGGGGGGATAGATACGCAGTATTTT	CASSSGTSGGIDTQYF
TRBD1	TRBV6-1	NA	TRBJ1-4	TGTGCCAGCAGTGAAGCTTCCGCGGGACAGGAAGGGAAACTGTTTTTT	CASSEASAGQEGKLFF
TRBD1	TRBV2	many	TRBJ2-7	TGTGCCAGCAGTGAACAGACAGGGGCCTACGAGCAGTACTTC	CASSEQTGAYEQYF
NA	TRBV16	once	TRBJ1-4	TGTGCCAGCAGCCAGACCGCGGGGTTTGGTGAAAAACTGTTTTTT	CASSQTAGFGEKLFF
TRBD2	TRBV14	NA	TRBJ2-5	TGTGCCAGCAGCCAAGATCGCAGCGGGGGGCACGGTCAAGAGACCCAGTACTTC	CASSQDRSGGHGQETQYF
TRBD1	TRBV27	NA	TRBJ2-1	TGTGCCAGCAGTAGGGGGACAGGGGGCGATGAGCAGTTCTTC	CASSRGTGGDEQFF
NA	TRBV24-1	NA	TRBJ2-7	TGTGCCACCAGACACTACGAGCAGTACTTC	CATRHYEQYF
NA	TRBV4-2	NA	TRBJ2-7	TGTGCCAGCAGCCAACTAGATAGGAGCTCCTACGAGCAGTACTTC	CASSQLDRSSYEQYF
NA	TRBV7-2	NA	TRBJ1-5	TGTGCCAGCAGCTTGCCCACGGGTATGGCCCAGCATTTT	CASSLPTGMAQHF
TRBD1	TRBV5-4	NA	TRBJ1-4	TGTGCCAGCAGCCCCGCCGGGACAGGGGATGAAAAACTGTTTTTT	CASSPAGTGDEKLFF
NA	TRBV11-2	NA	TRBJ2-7	TGTGCCAGCAGCCCAACCGCCAGGGGCGACGAGCAGTACTTC	CASSPTARGDEQYF
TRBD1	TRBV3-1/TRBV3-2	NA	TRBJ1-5	TGTGCCAGCAGCTTTGGACAGGGTTATCAGCCCCAGCATTTT	CASSFGQGYQPQHF
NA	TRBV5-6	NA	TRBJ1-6	TGTGCCAGCAGCTTGGGGAGGGGATACAATTCACCCCTCCACTTT	CASSLGRGYNSPLHF
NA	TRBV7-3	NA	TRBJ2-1	TGTGCCAGCAGCTTAACACTAGGAGGTGAGCAGTTCTTC	CASSLTLGGEQFF
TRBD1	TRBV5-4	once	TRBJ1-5	TGTGCCAGCAGCTTAGGAGGGGGCCTAAATCAGCCCCAGCATTTT	CASSLGGGLNQPQHF
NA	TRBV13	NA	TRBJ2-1	TGTGCCAGCAGTTCCCAGGGTAATGAGCAGTTCTTC	CASSSQGNEQFF
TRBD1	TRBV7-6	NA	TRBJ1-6	TGTGCCAGCAGCTTACAACAGGGGGACAATTCACCCCTCCACTTT	CASSLQQGDNSPLHF
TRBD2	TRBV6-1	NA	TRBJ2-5	TGTGCCAGCAGTGGCACGCCGGGACTAGCGTACCAAGAGACCCAGTACTTC	CASSGTPGLAYQETQYF
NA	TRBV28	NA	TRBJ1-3	TGTGCCAGCAGCGTTGATCTGAACTTCTCAAACACCATATATTTT	CASSVDLNFSNTIYF
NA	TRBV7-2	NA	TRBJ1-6	TGTGCCAGCAGCTTAGCTCAAATACGGGGGGGACCCCTCCACTTT	CASSLAQIRGGPLHF
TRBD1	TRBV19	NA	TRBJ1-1	TGTGCCAGTAGGAGACAGGGTATGTGGTTGGAAGCTTTCTTT	CASRRQGMWLEAFF
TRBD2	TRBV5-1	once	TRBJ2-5	TGCGCCAGCAGCTCAAGACTAGCGGGGGAGCCGATTGAGACCCAGTACTTC	CASSSRLAGEPIETQYF
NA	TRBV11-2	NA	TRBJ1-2	TGTGCCAGCAGCTTAGGTACACAGTTCCCGTTCTATGGCTACACCTTC	CASSLGTQFPFYGYTF
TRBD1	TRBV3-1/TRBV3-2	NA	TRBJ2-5	TGTGCCAGCAGCCAAGGACAGGGTGGGCGAGAGACCCAGTACTTC	CASSQGQGGRETQYF
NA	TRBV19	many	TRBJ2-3	TGTGCCAGCGCGGGGTCGCTTAGCACAGATACGCAGTATTTT	CASAGSLSTDTQYF
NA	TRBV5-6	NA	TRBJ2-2	TGTGCCAGCAGCTTGGTCGGAGGATTTGGCACCGGGGAGCTGTTTTTT	CASSLVGGFGTGELFF
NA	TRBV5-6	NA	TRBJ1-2	TGTGCCAGCAGCTCGGACTATGGCTACACCTTC	CASSSDYGYTF
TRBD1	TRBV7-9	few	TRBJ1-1	TGTGCCAGCAGCTTACAGGGGGACACTGAAGCTTTCTTT	CASSLQGDTEAFF
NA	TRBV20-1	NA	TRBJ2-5	TGCAGTGCTAGTCGGGTAGCGCAAGAGACCCAGTACTTC	CSASRVAQETQYF
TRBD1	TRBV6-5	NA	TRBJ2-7	TGTGCCAGCAGTCGGGACAGGAACTACGAGCAGTACTTC	CASSRDRNYEQYF
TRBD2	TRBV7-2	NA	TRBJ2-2	TGTGCCAGCAGAGTCGCCCCGGGAGGTAGGGGCACCGGGGAGCTGTTTTTT	CASRVAPGGRGTGELFF
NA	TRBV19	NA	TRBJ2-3	TGTGCCAGTACCGACAGAGACTCTAGCACAGATACGCAGTATTTT	CASTDRDSSTDTQYF
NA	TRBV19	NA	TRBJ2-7	TGTGCCAGTAGTATAACAGGGTCGGACGAGCAGTACTTC	CASSITGSDEQYF
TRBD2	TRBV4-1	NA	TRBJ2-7	TGCGCCAGCAGCCAACTACTAGCGAGAGCCGGAGGCTACGAGCAGTACTTC	CASSQLLARAGGYEQYF
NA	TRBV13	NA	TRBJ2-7	TGTGCCAGCAGCTTAAGACAGGGAGGATTGCACGAGCAGTACTTC	CASSLRQGGLHEQYF
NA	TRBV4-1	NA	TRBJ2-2	TGCGCCAGCAGCCAAGATGACCCCGGGGGATCAACCGGGGAGCTGTTTTTT	CASSQDDPGGSTGELFF
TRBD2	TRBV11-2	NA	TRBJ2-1	TGTGCCAGCAGCCCAACCGGCGGGGGGCTGTACAATGAGCAGTTCTTC	CASSPTGGGLYNEQFF
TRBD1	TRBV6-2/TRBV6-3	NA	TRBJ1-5	TGTGCCAGCAGCCCCGGGACAGGGAGTGCCCAGCATTTT	CASSPGTGSAQHF
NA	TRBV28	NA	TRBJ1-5	TGTGCCAGCAGCCCCACAGGCATCAATCAGCCCCAGCATTTT	CASSPTGINQPQHF
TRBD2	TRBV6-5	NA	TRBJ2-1	TGTGCCAGCAGGGTAGCGGGGGGAAACAATGAGCAGTTCTTC	CASRVAGGNNEQFF
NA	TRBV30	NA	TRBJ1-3	TGTGCCTGGAGTATGACGGGCTCTGGAAACACCATATATTTT	CAWSMTGSGNTIYF
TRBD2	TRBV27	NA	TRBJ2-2	TGTGCCAGCAGTTTAAGGGCTAGCGGTTTGGGGGAGCTGTTTTTT	CASSLRASGLGELFF
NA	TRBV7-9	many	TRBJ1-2	TGTGCCAGCAGCTTCCAGGGCGTAGACCTCCATGGCTACACCTTC	CASSFQGVDLHGYTF